This T cell receptor beta chain stems from a study of blood T cell repertoires in COVID-19. Study-level information: Specimens from acute and convalescent COVID-19 originated in the United States, Italy and Spain.

The CDR3 extends over 14 amino acids. V lost 2 bases and J lost 8, with 11 bases in between. CDR1 and CDR2 from the germline V gene are SGHRS and YFSETQ. Sequencing used immunoSEQ multiplex PCR; TCRdb keeps in-frame clones, though not all of them. The sample has 75,000 to 90,000 clones; roughly 78% are singletons. This sequence was found in a man in his 60s with COVID-19, enrolled during active disease. The chain has TRBV5-1 and TRBJ1-6; the D gene is possibly TRBD1 (5 bases). Sample: peripheral blood. The CDR3 DNA reads TGCGCCAGCAGCTTCGGGGGTTCGGATTCACCCCTCCACTTT. Amino acid sequence: CASSFGGSDSPLHF.